Listed below are T cell receptor beta chains from one sample, sequenced in a study of shared clonotypes between healthy human individuals. Here immunoSEQ multiplex PCR was the method, and the copy in TCRdb shows in-frame clones only, minus some. The repertoire includes about 2.3 million clones, 85% to 95% of them detected once, and 0.39% sits in the top ten. Sequenced input: naive CD4+ T cells from PBMCs. The receptors were sampled from a man younger than 35 in good health. Some clones in this sample may be carry-over from other donors' samples. The CDR3 runs from the conserved cysteine through the conserved F or W.

TRBJ1-1	TRBV28	CASSFQNRNTEAFF
TRBJ2-7	TRBV2	CASSVSGYEQYF
TRBJ2-2	TRBV4-3	CASSPQGGLGELFF
TRBJ2-1	TRBV7-3	CASSGDSLYNEQFF
TRBJ1-5	TRBV6-5	CASSYGGAEQPQHF
TRBJ2-3	TRBV11-2	CASSGWLAVTDTQYF
TRBJ1-2	TRBV5-3	CARSLSVSHRVNYGYTF
TRBJ1-2	TRBV5-5	CASSRSGAGVSYGYTF
TRBJ2-1	TRBV5-1	CASSPDPGGLTYNEQFF
TRBJ2-7	TRBV10-3	CAITGSSTGDEQYF
TRBJ2-7	TRBV7-2	CASSLSPASGYPYEQYF
TRBJ1-1	TRBV5-1	CASSLNRGEAFF
TRBJ2-7	TRBV27	CASRASGASYEQYF
TRBJ2-2	TRBV28	CASVSGSGTGELFF
TRBJ2-1	TRBV6-5	CASRGGTDNEQFF
TRBJ2-1	TRBV7-3	CASSLTRAAYNEQFF
TRBJ2-1	TRBV5-1	CASTDPSSYNEQFF
TRBJ2-1	TRBV4-2	CASSQPWRASNNEQFF
TRBJ2-7	TRBV6-1	CASSDIGDRAGYEQYF
TRBJ2-7	TRBV4-2	CASSQGGAGDYEQYF
TRBJ2-1	TRBV11-3	CASSLADPGFNEQFF
TRBJ2-7	TRBV4-1	CASSQDQSPSGSKYEQYF
TRBJ2-1	TRBV7-2	CASSLMNEQFF
TRBJ2-1	TRBV5-1	CASSRPKLAEAYNEQFF
TRBJ1-1	TRBV12-1	CASSPRTSANTEAFF
TRBJ2-1	TRBV10-3	CAINLGTSGYNEQFF
TRBJ1-5	TRBV19	CASSPGTGGNQPQHF
TRBJ1-2	TRBV2	CASRLTGGTNYGYTF
TRBJ2-2	TRBV28	CASSLGMGGQVITGELFF
TRBJ2-2	TRBV18	CASSSDGSNTGELFF
TRBJ2-1	TRBV9	CASSVGLAGGNYNEQFF
TRBJ1-6	TRBV30	CAWRWQGKGSPLHF
TRBJ2-7	TRBV28	CASSSGVQPYEQYF
TRBJ2-3	TRBV29-1	CMVGTHGSDTQYF
TRBJ1-1	TRBV7-2	CASSLQQGNSEAFF
TRBJ1-2	TRBV7-3	CASSPGAGIYTF
TRBJ2-1	TRBV28	CASSLSGTSGNYNEQFF
TRBJ2-1	TRBV7-2	CASSLGSWQFF
TRBJ2-7	TRBV20-1	CSAKHSWEQYF
TRBJ1-5	TRBV28	CASSSGTGAINQPQHF
TRBJ2-5	TRBV18	CASSPAQGRRQETQYF
TRBJ1-4	TRBV20-1	CSLGDEKLFF
TRBJ1-5	TRBV28	CASSSTGGLRYQPQHF
TRBJ2-3	TRBV29-1	CSGLAGGPGPDTQYF
TRBJ2-3	TRBV5-1	CASSLVPNYPGEDTQYF
TRBJ2-1	TRBV28	CATLGPNGEQFF
TRBJ2-7	TRBV11-2	CASSSIQVPYEQYF
TRBJ1-5	TRBV30	CAWSDRFNQPQHF
TRBJ1-1	TRBV28	CASSLGGRTEAFF
TRBJ1-2	TRBV7-3	CASSLTAESGYTF